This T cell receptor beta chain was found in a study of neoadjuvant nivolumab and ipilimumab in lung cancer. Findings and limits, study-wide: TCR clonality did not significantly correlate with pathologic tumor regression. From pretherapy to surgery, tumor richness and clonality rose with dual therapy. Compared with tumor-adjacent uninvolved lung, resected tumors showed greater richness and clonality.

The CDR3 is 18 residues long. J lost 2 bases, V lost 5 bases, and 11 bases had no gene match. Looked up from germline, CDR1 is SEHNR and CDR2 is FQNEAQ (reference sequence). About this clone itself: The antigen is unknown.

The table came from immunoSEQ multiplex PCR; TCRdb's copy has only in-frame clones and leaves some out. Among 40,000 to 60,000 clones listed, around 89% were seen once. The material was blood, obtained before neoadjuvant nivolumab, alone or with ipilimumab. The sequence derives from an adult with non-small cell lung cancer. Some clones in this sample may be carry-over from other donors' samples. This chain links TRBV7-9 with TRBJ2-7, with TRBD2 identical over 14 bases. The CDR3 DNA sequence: TGTGCCAGCAGCCCTAGACAGGGACTAGCGGGAGTTACCTACGAGCAGTACTTC. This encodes CASSPRQGLAGVTYEQYF.